Listed below are T cell receptor beta chains from one sample, sequenced in a study of blood T cell repertoires in COVID-19. TCRdb keeps only in-frame clones here, not all; method: immunoSEQ multiplex PCR. The data show some 120,000 clones, 70% to 85% seen once. The sequencing sample was made of peripheral blood. The source of these receptors is a woman between 45 and 60 years old with acute or convalescent COVID-19. Both conserved end residues are part of each CDR3.

TRBV9 CASSVGGGLGTGRTEAFF
TRBV2 CASNQAVSGANVLTF
TRBV10-3 CAITTGSDSPLHF
TRBV5-1 CASSLVGGTNTEAFF
TRBV5-1 CASSLVPGGGSYNEQFF
TRBV5-3 CARSLYTDNSNQPQHF
TRBV2 CASSRGLSGNTIYF
TRBV9 CASSGGQAFDGYTF
TRBV27 CASRSFGGEKLFF
TRBV10-1 CASKFSGKNEQFF
TRBV3-1/TRBV3-2 CASSQERSGLRAAFF
TRBV25-1 CASSEDRGPTGELFF
TRBV7-2 CASSFGTDTEAFF
TRBV19 CASSIDGTGATRELFF
TRBV28 CASRQPSQGAYYGYTF
TRBV5-4 CASSLALGQGLSGNTIYF
TRBV6-5 CASSYSADYGYTF
TRBV4-2 CASSRMGQMNTEAFF
TRBV4-1 CASSPREGATYEQYF
TRBV10-3 CAIRKTSGGEDTQYF
TRBV20-1 CSASGGAASNEKLFF
TRBV5-1 CASSPKTGGETEAFF
TRBV30 CAWSQGTGPGYGYTF
TRBV19 CASTRTAGGTEAFF
TRBV9 CASSATGGGAGANVLTF
TRBV6-5 CASSPYRNTEAFF
TRBV27 CASSLQGAGEKLFF
TRBV19 CASSIIRSSGGEEQFF
TRBV7-9 CASSFGQGAGDTEAFF
TRBV6-1 CASSEAVAGTGELFF
TRBV28 CASSISGVYGYTF
TRBV6-5 CASSIVVGGGYTF
TRBV10-3 CAISDGPRQPQHF
TRBV11-3 CASSLTGALEEQYF
TRBV15 CATSSRAGANVLTF
TRBV3-1/TRBV3-2 CASSQVSGNTEAFF